This entry lists 7 T cell receptor beta chains sequenced from one sample in a study of CD8+ T cells in alopecia areata. Described treatment: oral pan-JAK inhibitor, 5-10 mg twice daily. RNA was isolated and reverse transcribed to cDNA, the sequencing template. The data were produced by immunoSEQ multiplex PCR, yet TCRdb's version contains in-frame clones alone and is incomplete. This sample yields fewer than 150,000 clones, of which roughly 80% are seen a single time; more than 20% belongs to the top ten. The input for sequencing was CD8+ T cells sorted from blood, taken at week 4, from a patient treated with tofacitinib. The source is a human donor with alopecia areata.

This clone was seen just once. V and J are TRBV10-3 and TRBJ1-5; the match to TRBD1 covers 11 bases. Germline CDR1 ENHRY, CDR2 SYGVKD. The CDR3 spans 15 residues. V shed 6 bases, J shed 4 bases, and the junction held 5 bases outside the gene matches. The CDR3 protein is CAIRPGTGGNQPQHF. The CDR3 DNA reads as TGTGCCATCAGGCCCGGGACAGGGGGTAATCAGCCCCAGCATTTT.

This clone was found a few times. The chain is built from TRBV7-8 and TRBJ2-1; 7 nucleotides match TRBD2. The CDR3 contains 17 residues. The V and J ends lost 6 bases and 3 bases, in that order; junction bases with no gene match: 14. Germline V CDR1 and CDR2: SGHVS, FQNEAQ. The CDR3 DNA reads TGTGCCAGCAGGGTAGTCGGGGGGACCCCGATCTACAATGAGCAGTTCTTC. Translation gives CASRVVGGTPIYNEQFF.

The genes are TRBV29-1 and TRBJ1-1; D is uncertain. In germline, CDR1 is SQVTM, CDR2 ANQGSEA. The V and J ends lost 4 bases and 2 bases respectively, with 14 bases between them. The CDR3 loop spans 14 amino acids. In nucleotides, the CDR3 is TGCAGCGTTGTTTTTCCAGGATTAAACACTGAAGCTTTCTTT. This translates into CSVVFPGLNTEAFF. Using reference TRBV29-1 and TRBJ1-1 for the parts outside the CDR3, the full variable domain is SAVISQKPSRDICQRGTSLTIQCQVDSQVTMMFWYRQQPGQSLTLIATANQGSEATYESGFVIDKFPISRPNLTFSTLTVSNMSPEDSSIYLCSVVFPGLNTEAFFGQGTRLTVV.

This clone was seen a few times. The rearrangement uses TRBV23-1 and TRBJ2-5, with D possibly matching TRBD1 (6 bases). TRBV23-1 counts as an open reading frame of uncertain function. This CDR3 comprises 17 residues. Trimming stripped 3 bases from V and 5 bases from J, with 22 bases between. CDR3 in amino acids: CASSHRRRGLSLETQYF. The DNA of the CDR3 is TGCGCCAGCAGTCACCGTCGCAGGGGCCTATCCTTGGAGACCCAGTACTTC.

The chain employs TRBV27 and TRBJ1-5; no definite D call. Trimming cost V 1 base and J 7 bases, with 17 bases left between them. This CDR3 contains 16 residues. Germline-derived CDR1 and CDR2 are MNHEY and SMNVEV (reference sequence). DNA of the CDR3: TGTGCCAGCAGTTTATGGTATAGGGTGGGATGGCAGCCCCAGCATTTT. Its translation: CASSLWYRVGWQPQHF.

This chain uses TRBV7-9 with TRBJ2-1; 7 positions match TRBD1. V dropped 0 bases and J dropped 8; count of bases not matched to a gene: 10. Germline loops: CDR1 SEHNR, CDR2 FQNEAQ (reference sequence). This CDR3 contains 16 residues. In nucleotides, the CDR3 is TGTGCCAGCAGCTTAGCGACAGGGAGAGTAGGCGATGAGCAGTTCTTC. The encoded protein is CASSLATGRVGDEQFF.

V is TRBV27 and J is TRBJ2-3; D remains ambiguous. The CDR3 runs to 13 residues. Trimming left V 4 bases short and J 5 bases short, with 10 bases between. CDR1 is MNHEY and CDR2 is SMNVEV in the germline V gene (reference sequence). The CDR3 DNA sequence: TGTGCCAGCAGTTGGTTTAGATTAGATACGCAGTATTTT. Its protein product is CASSWFRLDTQYF.